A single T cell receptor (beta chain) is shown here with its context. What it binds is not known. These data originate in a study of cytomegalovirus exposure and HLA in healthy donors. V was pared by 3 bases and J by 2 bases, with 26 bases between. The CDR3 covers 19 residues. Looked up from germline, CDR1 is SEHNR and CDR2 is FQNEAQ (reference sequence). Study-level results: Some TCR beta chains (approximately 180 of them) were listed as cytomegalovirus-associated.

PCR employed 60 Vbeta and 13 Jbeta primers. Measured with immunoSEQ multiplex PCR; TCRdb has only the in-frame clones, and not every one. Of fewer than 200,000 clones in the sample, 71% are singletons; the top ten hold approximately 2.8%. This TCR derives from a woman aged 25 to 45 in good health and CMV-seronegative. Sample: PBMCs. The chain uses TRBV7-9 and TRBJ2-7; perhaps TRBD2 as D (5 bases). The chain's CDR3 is CASSFPLGVGITVTYEQYF. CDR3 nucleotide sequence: TGTGCCAGCAGCTTCCCATTAGGTGTCGGGATTACCGTGACCTACGAGCAGTACTTC.